The 31 T cell receptor beta chains listed next were all sequenced from one sample in a study of cytomegalovirus exposure and HLA in healthy donors. It was with 60 Vbeta and 13 Jbeta primers that the PCR ran. Libraries were prepared by immunoSEQ multiplex PCR; TCRdb keeps only in-frame clonotypes and omits some of them. The sample includes around 76,000 clones, approximately 80% of them seen just once. Sequencing input: PBMCs. These receptor sequences come from a woman in her thirties or forties in good health and CMV-seropositive.

The chain carries TRBV9 and TRBJ2-7, with D unresolved. This CDR3 has 12 amino acids. V dropped 5 bases and J dropped 0 bases, with 6 bases sitting between them. CDR1 is SGDLS and CDR2 is YYNGEE in the germline V gene. CDR3 sequence: CASSPDSYEQYF. The CDR3 DNA is TGTGCCAGCAGTCCAGACTCCTACGAGCAGTACTTC.

As regards this clone: The germline gene is not matched at one end of the junction; a read error may be the cause. This sample includes further DNA sequences coding for the same CDR3. The chain is built from TRBV11-2 and TRBJ2-5, with D possibly TRBD1 on 5 matching bases. The CDR3 has 14 amino acids. Germline V gene data show CDR1 as SGHAT and CDR2 as FQNNGV. In nucleotides, the CDR3 is TGTGCCAGCAGCTTCGGACATGACCAAGAGACCCAATACTTC. This gives the protein CASSFGHDQETQYF.

This rearrangement joins TRBV6-5 to TRBJ1-4; no definite D call. The germline CDR1 and CDR2 sequences are MNHEY and SVGAGI. With 6 bases removed from V and 5 bases from J, the gap between germline ends came to 10 bases. This CDR3 is 13 amino acids long. The CDR3 reads CASSRTENEKLFF. In nucleotides, the CDR3 is TGTGCCAGCAGCCGGACTGAAAATGAAAAACTGTTTTTT.

The chain joins TRBV7-8 to TRBJ2-7; D is unclear. The CDR3 is made up of 12 amino acids. CDR1 is SGHVS and CDR2 is FQNEAQ in the germline V gene. Trimming pared 3 bases from V and 0 bases from J, leaving 3 bases between. As DNA, the CDR3 is TGTGCCAGCAGCTTTATCTCCTACGAGCAGTACTTC. Its protein product is CASSFISYEQYF.

A few counts support this clone. The chain carries TRBV11-2 and TRBJ2-1; possibly TRBD1 for D (6 bases). The V end lost 6 bases, the J end lost 4 bases, and 19 bases lay between the germline ends. The germline CDR1 and CDR2 sequences are SGHAT and FQNNGV. This CDR3 has 16 amino acids. CDR3: CASSYRTAPPYNEQFF. The DNA of the CDR3 is TGTGCCAGCAGTTATCGGACAGCTCCACCGTACAATGAGCAGTTCTTC. Filled out from reference TRBV11-2 and TRBJ2-1, the complete variable domain reads EAGVAQSPRYKIIEKRQSVAFWCNPISGHATLYWYQQILGQGPKLLIQFQNNGVVDDSQLPKDRFSAERLKGVDSTLKIQPAKLEDSAVYLCASSYRTAPPYNEQFFGPGTRLTVL.

This chain connects TRBV7-7 to TRBJ2-7; D is possibly TRBD1 (5 bases). CDR3 size: 14 residues. CDR1 SSHAT and CDR2 FNYEAQ come from the germline V gene (reference sequence). The ends were cut back, 1 base at V and 1 base at J, with 8 bases in the middle. The CDR3 DNA reads as TGTGCCAGCAGCTTAGAACAGGCTTCCTACGAGCAGTACTTC. The encoded protein is CASSLEQASYEQYF.

Worth noting for this clone: A read error may account for a junction end that differs from germline. The J gene is TRBJ1-1, the V gene TRBV7-9; 9 bases agree with TRBD1. CDR3 length: 18 residues. Germline V CDR1 and CDR2: SEHNR, FQNEAQ (reference sequence). This CDR3 is CSSSLVRVGDRVATEAFF. Here the CDR3 DNA reads TGTTCCAGCAGCTTAGTGAGGGTAGGGGACAGGGTGGCCACTGAAGCTTTCTTT.

This clone is a singleton in its sample. This chain joins TRBV4-1 and TRBJ2-1; TRBD2 agrees at 7 bases. Germline CDR1 MGHRA, CDR2 YSYEKL. V was clipped by 4 bases and J by 5 bases; unmatched bases: 8. The CDR3 has 15 amino acids. CDR3 amino acids: CASSPLWGGDNEQFF. Here the CDR3 DNA reads TGCGCCAGCAGCCCCCTTTGGGGGGGGGACAATGAGCAGTTCTTC.

The gene calls are TRBV5-6 and TRBJ1-6; tentative D call: TRBD1 (6 bases). The germline gives CDR1 SGHDT, CDR2 YYEEEE. The V and J ends lost 0 bases and 7 bases respectively, with 8 bases between them. The CDR3 has 14 amino acids. CDR3 sequence: CASSLAGVNSPLHF. CDR3 coding DNA: TGTGCCAGCAGCTTGGCAGGGGTGAATTCACCCCTCCACTTT.

The chain uses TRBV25-1 and TRBJ2-2, with D possibly being TRBD2 (6 bases). The CDR3 extends over 15 amino acids. With 5 bases removed from V and 4 bases from J, the gap between germline ends came to 14 bases. Germline V gene data show CDR1 as MGHDK and CDR2 as SYGVNS. DNA for the CDR3: TGTGCCAGCAGTAGGCAGGGAGGTGGCACCGGGGAGCTGTTTTTT. Translation gives CASSRQGGGTGELFF.

V usage is TRBV9 and J usage is TRBJ1-5; 7 bases are a match to TRBD1. CDR3 length: 15 residues. CDR1 SGDLS and CDR2 YYNGEE come from the germline V gene. The J segment lost 2 bases and the V segment lost 4 bases, leaving 6 bases of the junction unmatched. CDR3: CASSTSTGGNQPQHF. For the CDR3, the DNA is TGTGCCAGCAGCACATCAACAGGGGGCAATCAGCCCCAGCATTTT.

The rearrangement joins TRBV5-1 to TRBJ1-6; D may be TRBD1 (6 bases). V was cut by 0 bases and J by 4 bases, with 11 bases left in between. The CDR3 is 16 amino acids. Germline assignment: CDR1 SGHRS and CDR2 YFSETQ. CDR3 nucleotides: TGCGCCAGCAGCTTGGATATAGGGGGATATAATTCACCCCTCCACTTT. It translates to CASSLDIGGYNSPLHF.

This clone appeared a few times. V gene TRBV7-8 combines with J gene TRBJ1-6; D is perhaps TRBD1 (6 bases). Trimming cost V 3 bases and J 6 bases, with 12 bases left between them. CDR3 size: 15 residues. CDR1 is SGHVS, CDR2 FQNEAQ, per germline. The CDR3 here is CASSFGGPGNSPLHF. CDR3 in DNA: TGTGCCAGCAGCTTCGGGGGGCCGGGTAATTCACCCCTCCACTTT.

This rearrangement joins TRBV28 to TRBJ1-4; the D gene is possibly TRBD1 (5 bases). V gave up 4 bases and J gave up 3 bases, with 15 bases separating them. Germline V CDR1 and CDR2: MDHEN, SYDVKM. This CDR3 is built from 16 residues. This CDR3 is CASSSPRQLANEKLFF. CDR3 DNA sequence: TGTGCCAGCAGTTCCCCAAGACAGTTAGCTAATGAAAAACTGTTTTTT.

The gene calls are TRBV6-5 and TRBJ2-5, with 9 bases fitting TRBD2. With 6 bases clipped from V and 5 bases from J, the junction kept 7 bases outside the gene matches. This CDR3 comprises 14 residues. Germline loops: CDR1 MNHEY, CDR2 SVGAGI. The CDR3 nucleotides read TGTGCCAGCAGCCAGCGGGGGGAGTGGGAGACCCAGTACTTC. Translation: CASSQRGEWETQYF.

Only a few counts were recorded for this clone. J is TRBJ1-1 and V is TRBV5-5; D ambiguous. This CDR3 contains 13 residues. CDR1 and CDR2 from the germline V gene are SGHKS and YYEKEE (reference sequence). V shed 1 base and J shed 5 bases, with 9 bases lying between them. CDR3: CASSLQALTEAFF. The CDR3 coding sequence is TGTGCCAGCAGCTTGCAGGCCTTAACTGAAGCTTTCTTT.

V is TRBV19 and J is TRBJ2-3, with unresolved D. This CDR3 has 14 residues. Trimming took off 3 bases at V and 0 bases at J, with 7 bases between the two ends. From germline, CDR1 is LNHDA and CDR2 SQIVND (reference sequence). CDR3 sequence (DNA): TGTGCCAGTAGTATGGCGCGGAGCACAGATACGCAGTATTTT. Protein sequence: CASSMARSTDTQYF.

Relative to its sample, this clone is medium-sized (0.01 to 0.1%). The genes are TRBV21-1 and TRBJ2-7; the table gives TRBD1 as D, unverified against the DNA. TRBV21-1 is a pseudogene. This CDR3 contains 15 residues. The CDR3 region is CASSKMGQGVNEQYF. The CDR3 DNA is TGTGCCAGCAGCAAGATGGGACAGGGTGTTAACGAGCAGTACTTC.

V and J are TRBV5-1 and TRBJ2-1; 9 positions match TRBD1. The CDR3 consists of 18 residues. V gave up 0 bases and J gave up 2 bases; unmatched junction bases: 9. Germline values: CDR1 SGHRS, CDR2 YFSETQ. CDR3 nucleotides: TGCGCCAGCAGCTTGGTCCCGGGACAGGGAACAACCTACAATGAGCAGTTCTTC. This translates into CASSLVPGQGTTYNEQFF.

The chain carries TRBV5-4 and TRBJ2-7; TRBD2 matches at 10 bases. Unmatched junction bases numbered 13, after V lost 6 bases and J lost 1 base. The CDR3 spans 17 residues. Germline lookup yields CDR1 SGHNT and CDR2 YYREEE (reference sequence). As DNA, the CDR3 is TGTGCCAGCAAATCAGAGCCAAGCGGGGGGGGATCCTACGAGCAGTACTTC. As protein: CASKSEPSGGGSYEQYF.

About this clone: Within the sample, other DNA sequences also encode this same CDR3. The V gene is TRBV7-8, the J gene TRBJ1-3, with D possibly TRBD1 on 6 matching bases. There are 14 residues in the CDR3. The germline CDR1 and CDR2 sequences are SGHVS and FQNEAQ. V lost 5 bases, J lost 5 bases, and 13 bases lay in between. The CDR3 sequence is CASSPRQERNTIYF. For the CDR3, the DNA is TGTGCCAGCAGCCCCCGACAGGAGAGAAACACCATATATTTT.

The V and J genes are TRBV6-6 and TRBJ2-2; D gene uncertain. CDR3 length equals 14 residues. The germline V gene has CDR1 MNHNY and CDR2 SVGAGI (reference sequence). Trimming shortened V by 5 bases and J by 6 bases, and 13 bases separated the two germline ends. For the CDR3, the DNA is TGTGCCAGCAGTCCCTATGGAGTCGCCGGGGAGCTGTTTTTT. Translated: CASSPYGVAGELFF.

The chain carries TRBV6-5 and TRBJ2-5, with D hard to call. The germline gives CDR1 MNHEY, CDR2 SVGAGI. Trimming pared 6 bases from V and 1 base from J, leaving 6 bases between. The CDR3 length is 12 residues. DNA for the CDR3: TGTGCCAGCAGGAGTCCCCAAGAGACCCAGTACTTC. Its translation is CASRSPQETQYF.

V is TRBV7-6 and J is TRBJ2-2, with 10 bases fitting TRBD2. Germline CDR1 SGHVS, CDR2 FNYEAQ. The CDR3 consists of 18 residues. V shed 2 bases, J shed 0 bases, and the junction held 6 bases outside the gene matches. This CDR3 reads CASSLKAGGLSNTGELFF. CDR3 in DNA: TGTGCCAGCAGCTTAAAAGCGGGGGGGCTCTCGAACACCGGGGAGCTGTTTTTT.

In DNA form, the CDR3 reads TGTGCCACCCACCCGACAGGGGCGTCTAGCTCTGGGGCCAACGTCCTGACTTTC. Translation: CATHPTGASSSGANVLTF. The gene calls are TRBV15 and TRBJ2-6; 8 bases line up with TRBD1. V shed 8 bases, J shed 0 bases, and the junction held 12 bases outside the gene matches. The CDR3 runs to 18 residues. CDR1 is LNHNV and CDR2 is YYDKDF in the germline V gene (reference sequence). Together with reference TRBV15 and TRBJ2-6, the CDR3 gives the full variable domain: DAMVIQNPRYQVTQFGKPVTLSCSQTLNHNVMYWYQQKSSQAPKLLFHYYDKDFNNEADTPDNFQSRRPNTSFCFLDIRSPGLGDTAMYLCATHPTGASSSGANVLTFGAGSRLTVL.

V is TRBV19 and J is TRBJ2-1; D not resolved. CDR1 and CDR2 (germline): LNHDA, SQIVND (reference sequence). V was pared by 8 bases and J by 0 bases, with 11 bases between. The CDR3 is made up of 14 amino acids. The CDR3 DNA reads TGTGCCAGTTGTTACGGGTACTCCTACAATGAGCAGTTCTTC. This sequence encodes CASCYGYSYNEQFF. The variable domain in full, with the rest retrieved from reference TRBV19 and TRBJ2-1, is DGGITQSPKYLFRKEGQNVTLSCEQNLNHDAMYWYRQDPGQGLRLIYYSQIVNDFQKGDIAEGYSVSREKKESFPLTVTSAQKNPTAFYLCASCYGYSYNEQFFGPGTRLTVL.

This rearrangement joins TRBV30 to TRBJ2-1; D is possibly TRBD1 (5 bases). The CDR3 is made up of 15 amino acids. Trimming took off 5 bases at V and 3 bases at J, with 17 bases between the two ends. The germline gives CDR1 GTSNPN, CDR2 SVGIG (reference sequence). The CDR3 loop is CAWCQDSTHYNEQFF. For the CDR3, the DNA is TGTGCCTGGTGCCAAGACAGCACACACTACAATGAGCAGTTCTTC.

The chain combines TRBV25-1 with TRBJ1-5, with D tentatively TRBD1 (5 bases). The CDR3 covers 14 residues. Germline CDR1 MGHDK, CDR2 SYGVNS. Deletions cut 7 bases from V and 4 bases from J, with 14 bases between. The CDR3 sequence is CASTPGGRNQPQHF. CDR3 bases: TGTGCCAGCACACCCGGGGGGAGGAATCAGCCCCAGCATTTT.

The genes are TRBV19 and TRBJ1-6; 7 positions agree with TRBD1. Germline V gives CDR1 LNHDA, CDR2 SQIVND (reference sequence). The CDR3 sequence is 14 residues long. V gave up 4 bases and J gave up 7 bases; unmatched junction bases: 4. CDR3: CASSRQGDNSPLHF. Here the CDR3 DNA reads TGTGCCAGTAGTAGGCAGGGGGACAATTCACCCCTCCACTTT.

The chain carries TRBV5-1 and TRBJ2-3, with unresolved D. Trimming pared 0 bases from V and 0 bases from J, leaving 8 bases between. The CDR3 contains 15 residues. CDR1 and CDR2 (germline): SGHRS, YFSETQ. CDR3 loop: CASSLAEPSTDTQYF. CDR3 nucleotides: TGCGCCAGCAGCTTGGCCGAGCCTAGCACAGATACGCAGTATTTT.

V is TRBV5-6 and J is TRBJ2-5; 12 bases fit TRBD2. This CDR3 has 14 amino acids. CDR1 and CDR2 from the germline V gene are SGHDT and YYEEEE. The ends lost 0 bases at V and 14 bases at J; junction bases unmatched: 8. DNA of the CDR3: TGTGCCAGCAGCTTGGGACTAGCGGGGGCAATGGATTACTTC. Protein product: CASSLGLAGAMDYF.